The source of this T cell receptor beta chain is a study of CD8 T cells in Susac syndrome. The V segment lost 11 bases and the J segment 3 bases; nucleotides outside the gene matches: 16. The CDR3 spans 16 residues. The V gene's germline CDR1 is MNHEY and CDR2 SMNVEV (reference sequence). Negative isolation was used for CD8+ and CD4+ T cells, and FACS enrichment was applied to TEMRA cells. After extraction with the RNeasy kit, roughly 0.5 to 1 ug of the RNA was reverse transcribed using random hexamers. TCRdb ran MiXCR on the immunoSEQ multiplex PCR reads and lists one entry per CDR3 protein. Found here are about 120,000 distinct CDR3 sequences, around 90% of them singletons; the top ten hold about 0.12%.

The sequencing input was CD8+ T cells from PBMCs. The V and J genes are TRBV27 and TRBJ2-7; 10 bases are a match to TRBD1. The TCR comes from a human donor in good health. This CDR3 is CAASPPRTGGLYEQYF. The CDR3 DNA reads as TGTGCCGCCTCCCCTCCTCGGACAGGGGGACTCTACGAGCAGTACTTC.